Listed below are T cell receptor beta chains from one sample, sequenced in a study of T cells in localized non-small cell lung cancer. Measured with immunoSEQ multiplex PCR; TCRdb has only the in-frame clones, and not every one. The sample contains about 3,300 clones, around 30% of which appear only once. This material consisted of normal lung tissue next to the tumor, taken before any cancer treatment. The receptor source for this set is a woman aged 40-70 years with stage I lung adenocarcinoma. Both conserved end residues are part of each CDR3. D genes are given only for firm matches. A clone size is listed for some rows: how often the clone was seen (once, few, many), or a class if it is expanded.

CASSPAGSGNTIYF	TGTGCCAGCAGCCCGGCGGGCTCTGGAAACACCATATATTTT	.	TRBJ1-3	TRBV11-1	.
CASSLVGSGRAKGYNEQFF	TGTGCCAGCAGCTTAGTAGGTAGCGGGAGGGCCAAAGGCTACAATGAGCAGTTCTTC	.	TRBJ2-1	TRBV11-3	TRBD2
CASSLGSGDTGELFF	TGTGCCAGCAGCTTAGGTTCGGGGGACACCGGGGAGCTGTTTTTT	.	TRBJ2-2	TRBV11-3	.
CATSRERETTYNEQFF	TGTGCCACCAGCAGAGAACGGGAGACGACCTACAATGAGCAGTTCTTC	few	TRBJ2-1	TRBV15	.
CASSGSWDEQYF	TGTGCCAGCAGCGGTAGCTGGGACGAGCAGTACTTC	medium-sized	TRBJ2-7	TRBV6-8	.
CASSLGLVYNEQFF	TGCGCCAGCAGCCTAGGACTGGTCTACAATGAGCAGTTCTTC	.	TRBJ2-1	TRBV23-1	.
CASSKTSSNYGYTF	TGTGCCAGCAGCAAAACCAGCTCTAACTATGGCTACACCTTC	few	TRBJ1-2	TRBV6-9	.
CASRPGFAGGETQYF	TGCGCCAGTAGACCAGGTTTCGCCGGAGGAGAGACCCAGTACTTC	medium-sized	TRBJ2-5	TRBV10-2	.
CASSLTGGAENEQFF	TGTGCCAGCAGCTTAACAGGGGGCGCGGAGAATGAGCAGTTCTTC	.	TRBJ2-1	TRBV7-6	TRBD1
CASSPDKGPGEAFF	TGTGCCAGTAGTCCCGATAAGGGGCCGGGTGAAGCTTTCTTT	.	TRBJ1-1	TRBV19	.
CASRSGTGGHEQYF	TGTGCCAGCAGGTCCGGGACGGGTGGCCACGAGCAGTACTTC	few	TRBJ2-7	TRBV28	.
CASSPRDRQYNEQFF	TGTGCCAGCAGCCCGAGGGACAGGCAGTACAATGAGCAGTTCTTC	few	TRBJ2-1	TRBV11-3	TRBD1
CASSLESPPGGANVLTF	TGTGCCAGCAGCTTAGAGTCTCCCCCGGGCGGGGCCAACGTCCTGACTTTC	.	TRBJ2-6	TRBV11-3	.
CASSGGLAGAYEQYF	TGTGCCAGCAGCGGGGGACTAGCGGGCGCCTACGAGCAGTACTTC	few	TRBJ2-7	TRBV11-3	TRBD2
CASGFSTNEQFF	TGTGCTAGTGGTTTTTCGACTAATGAGCAGTTCTTC	.	TRBJ2-1	TRBV12-5	.
CASSLREGSEDTQYF	TGTGCCAGCAGTCTACGGGAGGGTAGCGAAGATACGCAGTATTTT	few	TRBJ2-3	TRBV6-8	TRBD2
CASSVGGTPGQETQYF	TGTGCCAGCAGCGTAGGGGGGACGCCCGGTCAAGAGACCCAGTACTTC	.	TRBJ2-5	TRBV9	.
CASTLSSTGTGELFF	TGTGCCAGCACCCTTTCATCGACCGGCACCGGGGAGCTGTTTTTT	few	TRBJ2-2	TRBV11-3	.
CASSLDLAGVNEQFF	TGCGCCAGCAGCTTGGACTTAGCGGGAGTCAATGAGCAGTTCTTC	.	TRBJ2-1	TRBV5-1	TRBD2
CASRAGARRNTGELFF	TGTGCCAGTAGGGCCGGGGCTCGACGGAACACCGGGGAGCTGTTTTTT	.	TRBJ2-2	TRBV19	.
CASSPPVRTGNTIYF	TGTGCCAGCTCACCACCCGTTAGGACTGGAAACACCATATATTTT	.	TRBJ1-3	TRBV18	.
CASSPRQASNQPQHF	TGTGCCAGCTCACCAAGACAGGCAAGCAATCAGCCCCAGCATTTT	.	TRBJ1-5	TRBV18	.
CASRSSPLKNTGELFF	TGTGCAAGTCGCTCTTCGCCGCTGAAGAACACCGGGGAGCTGTTTTTT	.	TRBJ2-2	TRBV12-2	.
CASAGAGGPSVTDTQYF	TGCGCCAGCGCCGGGGCGGGAGGGCCCTCTGTCACAGATACGCAGTATTTT	.	TRBJ2-3	TRBV5-1	TRBD2